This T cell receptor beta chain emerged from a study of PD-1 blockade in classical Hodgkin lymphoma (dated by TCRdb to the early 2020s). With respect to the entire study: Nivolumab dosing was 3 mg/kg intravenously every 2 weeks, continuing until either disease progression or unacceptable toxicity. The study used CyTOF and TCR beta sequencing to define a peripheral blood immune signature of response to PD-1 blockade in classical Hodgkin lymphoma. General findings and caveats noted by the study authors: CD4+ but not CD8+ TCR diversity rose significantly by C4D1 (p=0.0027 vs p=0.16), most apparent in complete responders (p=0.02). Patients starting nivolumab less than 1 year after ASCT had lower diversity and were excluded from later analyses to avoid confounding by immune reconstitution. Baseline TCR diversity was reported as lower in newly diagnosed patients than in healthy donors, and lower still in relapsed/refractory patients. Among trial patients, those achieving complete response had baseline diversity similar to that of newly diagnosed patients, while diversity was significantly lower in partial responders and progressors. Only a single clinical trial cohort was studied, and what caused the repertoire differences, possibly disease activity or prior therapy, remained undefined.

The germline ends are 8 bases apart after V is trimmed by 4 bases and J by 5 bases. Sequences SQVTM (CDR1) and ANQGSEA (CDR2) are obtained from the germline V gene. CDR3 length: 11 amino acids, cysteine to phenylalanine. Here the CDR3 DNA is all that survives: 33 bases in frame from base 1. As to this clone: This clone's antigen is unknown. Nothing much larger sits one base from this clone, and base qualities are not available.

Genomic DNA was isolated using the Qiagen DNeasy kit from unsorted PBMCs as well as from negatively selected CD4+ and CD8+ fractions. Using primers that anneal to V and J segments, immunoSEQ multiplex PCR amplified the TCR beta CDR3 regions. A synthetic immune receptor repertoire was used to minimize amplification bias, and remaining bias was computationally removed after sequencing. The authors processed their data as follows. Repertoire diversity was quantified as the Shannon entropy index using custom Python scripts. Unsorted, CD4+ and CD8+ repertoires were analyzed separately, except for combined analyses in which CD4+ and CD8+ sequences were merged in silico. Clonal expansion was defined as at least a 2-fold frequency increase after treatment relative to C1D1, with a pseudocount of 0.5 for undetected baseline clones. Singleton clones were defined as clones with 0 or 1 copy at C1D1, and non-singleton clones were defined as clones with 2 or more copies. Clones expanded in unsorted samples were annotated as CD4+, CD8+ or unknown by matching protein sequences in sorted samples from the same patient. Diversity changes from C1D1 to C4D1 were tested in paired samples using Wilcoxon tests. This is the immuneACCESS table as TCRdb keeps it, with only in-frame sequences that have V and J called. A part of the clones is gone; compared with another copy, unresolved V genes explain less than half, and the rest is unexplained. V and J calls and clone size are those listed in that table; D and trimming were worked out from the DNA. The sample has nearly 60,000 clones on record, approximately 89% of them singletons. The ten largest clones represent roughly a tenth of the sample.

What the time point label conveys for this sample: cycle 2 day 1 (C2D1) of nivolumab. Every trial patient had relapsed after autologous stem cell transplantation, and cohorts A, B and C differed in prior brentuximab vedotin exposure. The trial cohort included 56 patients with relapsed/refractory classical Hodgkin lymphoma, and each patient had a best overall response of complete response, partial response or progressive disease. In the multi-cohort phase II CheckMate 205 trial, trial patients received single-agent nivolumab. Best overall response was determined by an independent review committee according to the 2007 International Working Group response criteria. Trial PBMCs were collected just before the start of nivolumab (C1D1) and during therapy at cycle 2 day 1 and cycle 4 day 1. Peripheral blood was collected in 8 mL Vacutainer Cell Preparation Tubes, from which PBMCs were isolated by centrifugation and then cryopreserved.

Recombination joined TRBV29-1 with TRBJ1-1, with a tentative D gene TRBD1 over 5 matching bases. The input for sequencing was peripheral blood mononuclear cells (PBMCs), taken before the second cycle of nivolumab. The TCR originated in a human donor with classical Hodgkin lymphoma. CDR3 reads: CSVVGATEAFF. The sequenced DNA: TGCAGCGTTGTTGGGGCGACTGAAGCTTTCTTT.